Presented here are 15 T cell receptor beta chains from one specimen sequenced in a study of tumor-infiltrating lymphocytes in primary liver carcinoma (dated by TCRdb to the late 2010s). Total RNA and DNA were co-extracted from roughly 18-30 mg of bulk tissue with the AllPrep DNA/RNA mini kit, without cell sorting. Sequencing relied on an Illumina HiSeq 2500. TCRbeta-specific cDNA was reverse-transcribed from approximately 500 ng total RNA using a constant-region primer and ProtoScript II reverse transcriptase. Construction of the TCRbeta libraries relied on three nested rounds of multiplex PCR, following a slightly modified ARM-PCR procedure. Multiplex TRBV1-TRBV30 forward primers and a Cbeta reverse primer were used in the first two PCR rounds, each of which was run for 9 to 11 cycles. The public sequencing data were trimmed at Q25 with fastp and processed into clonotypes with MiXCR by TCRdb, which kept only in-frame beta chains. Merged by CDR3 protein, the rows form single entries marked with the most common genes and DNA. For this sample there are about 66,000 distinct CDR3 sequences; 71% appear just once. 40% of the sample rests with the top ten.

Source material: liver tumor tissue from sampling region 4. What the cell subset or site label conveys for this sample: tumor region T4, right-lateral pole. Receptor source: a man in his forties with primary liver carcinoma and hepatitis B virus infection.

The table lists this clonotype with a few counts. The chain combines TRBV14 with TRBJ2-3; the D gene is possibly TRBD1 (5 bases). Deletions cut 6 bases from V and 2 bases from J, with 9 bases between. Per the germline V gene, CDR1 is SGHDN and CDR2 is FVKESK. This CDR3 spans 13 amino acids. CDR3 DNA: TGTGCCAGCAGTCGAGGACACACAGATACGCAGTATTTT. This sequence encodes CASSRGHTDTQYF.

The sample holds many counts of this clonotype. The V and J genes are TRBV27 and TRBJ2-3, with D perhaps being TRBD1 or TRBD2 (5 bases each). There are 17 residues in the CDR3. Trimming took 2 bases from V and 2 from J, leaving 17 bases between them. CDR1 and CDR2 from the germline V gene are MNHEY and SMNVEV (reference sequence). The CDR3 DNA is TGTGCCAGCAGTTTAGATATCCCCCCAGGGACCACAGATACGCAGTATTTT. This encodes CASSLDIPPGTTDTQYF.

The table lists this clonotype with many counts. The V call is TRBV11-2, the J call TRBJ2-1, with 7 bases matching TRBD1. The germline V gene encodes CDR1 SGHAT and CDR2 FQNNGV. V shed 3 bases, J shed 6 bases, and the junction held 2 bases outside the gene matches. The CDR3 extends over 13 amino acids. In nucleotides, the CDR3 is TGTGCCAGCAGCTTCACAGGGGTCAATGAGCAGTTCTTC. Its protein product is CASSFTGVNEQFF.

On this clonotype: One end of the junction is discordant with germline, which a read error may explain. V gene TRBV28 combines with J gene TRBJ2-6, with D tentatively TRBD1 (5 bases). The CDR3 loop spans 17 amino acids. CDR1 is MDHEN and CDR2 is SYDVKM in the germline V gene. The CDR3 coding sequence is TGTGCCAGCAGCCTAGGCGGCCGACCCCCTGGGGCCAACGTCCTGGCTTTC. It codes for CASSLGGRPPGANVLAF. The whole variable domain, remainder taken from reference TRBV28 and TRBJ2-6, is DVKVTQSSRYLVKRTGEKVFLECVQDMDHENMFWYRQDPGLGLRLIYFSYDVKMKEKGDIPEGYSVSREKKERFSLILESASTNQTSMYLCASSLGGRPPGANVLAFGAGSRLTVL.

Remarks on this clonotype: A junction end diverges from the germline sequence, so it may reflect a read error. As DNA, the CDR3 is TGTGCCAGCAGTTACTCTGGGAAACCTACCTACGGGCAGTACTTC. Translating it yields CASSYSGKPTYGQYF. This chain links TRBV6-6 with TRBJ2-7, with D unclear. The CDR3 has 15 amino acids. The V gene's germline CDR1 is MNHNY and CDR2 SVGAGI (reference sequence).

Concerning this clonotype itself: A much larger clone differs by one base, so this may be a read error. The chain is built from TRBV29-1 and TRBJ2-5; 8 nucleotides agree with TRBD1. This CDR3 is built from 12 residues. Germline CDR1 reads SQVTM; CDR2 reads ANQGSEA. Losses at the gene ends were 6 bases for V and 4 bases for J; bases not matched to a gene: 4. CDR3 sequence: CSVWDRRETQYF. The CDR3 DNA is TGCAGCGTCTGGGACAGGCGAGAGACCCAGTACTTC.

This clonotype was observed at least ten times. This chain links TRBV10-2 with TRBJ1-2, with 7 positions matching TRBD1. Germline loops: CDR1 WSHSY, CDR2 SAAADI. The CDR3 extends over 15 amino acids. V shed 8 bases, J shed 3 bases, and the junction held 12 bases outside the gene matches. For the CDR3, the DNA is TGCGCCAGCGGGGACACAGGGGAGGTTTACTATGGCTACACCTTC. This sequence encodes CASGDTGEVYYGYTF.

This clonotype was detected only a few times. The V gene is TRBV11-2, the J gene TRBJ2-3, with D tentatively TRBD1 (5 bases). Trimming pared 5 bases from V and 2 bases from J, leaving 17 bases between. This CDR3 has 16 amino acids. Germline V gene lookup returns CDR1 SGHAT and CDR2 FQNNGV. CDR3 sequence (DNA): TGTGCCAGCAGCAGAGGAAGTGCAGGGAACACAGATACGCAGTATTTT. This codes for CASSRGSAGNTDTQYF.

A word on this clonotype: The conserved phenylalanine or tryptophan normally closing the CDR3 is absent here, so this likely arose from a read error. J is TRBJ2-6 and V is TRBV4-1; 11 nucleotides match TRBD2. The CDR3 totals 21 residues. CDR1 MGHRA and CDR2 YSYEKL come from the germline V gene. The CDR3 reads CASNQVGLAGLKAVGANVLTI. CDR3 DNA: TGCGCCAGCAACCAAGTCGGACTAGCGGGCCTGAAGGCGGTCGGGGCCAACGTCCTGACTATC.

Regarding this clonotype: This may come from a read error, since a much larger clone is one base off. The chain recombines TRBV5-1 with TRBJ2-1; D could derive from TRBD1 or TRBD2 (5 bases each). With 10 bases removed from V and 4 bases from J, the gap between germline ends came to 18 bases. The CDR3 consists of 14 residues. CDR1 is SGHRS, CDR2 YFSETQ, per germline. The CDR3 protein is CASGAGTTYNEQFF. DNA for the CDR3: TGCGCCTCGGGTGCCGGGACCACATACAATGAGCAGTTCTTC. The whole variable domain, filled in from reference TRBV5-1 and TRBJ2-1, reads KAGVTQTPRYLIKTRGQQVTLSCSPISGHRSVSWYQQTPGQGLQFLFEYFSETQRNKGNFPGRFSGRQFSNSRSEMNVSTLELGDSALYLCASGAGTTYNEQFFGPGTRLTVL.

A remark on this clonotype: Compared with germline, one end of the junction differs, possibly owing to a read error. The rearrangement joins TRBV7-6 to TRBJ1-1; D gene unclear. Germline loops: CDR1 SGHVS, CDR2 FNYEAQ. The CDR3 has 13 residues. Written as DNA, the CDR3 is TGTGCCAGCAACTTAGGATCCAGCACTGAAGCTTTCTTT. As protein: CASNLGSSTEAFF.

Remarks on this clonotype: A read error may account for a junction end that differs from germline. The chain carries TRBV6-2 or TRBV6-3 and TRBJ2-1; D perhaps matches TRBD2 (6 bases). Germline V gene sequence: CDR1 MNHEY, CDR2 SVGEGT. This CDR3 is built from 15 residues. DNA for the CDR3: TGTGCCTGCAGTCTACGATTATTAGCGGCCAATGAGCAGTTCTTC. Its protein product is CACSLRLLAANEQFF.

Remarks on this clonotype: The conserved phenylalanine or tryptophan is not found at the CDR3 terminus, so this likely reflects a read error. The V call is TRBV14, the J call TRBJ2-3; no reliable D call. The CDR3 covers 13 residues. Germline V lookup: CDR1 SGHDN, CDR2 FVKESK. V was clipped by 6 bases and J by 6 bases, with 13 bases between them. CDR3 residues: CASSQQEGDTQYY. DNA of the CDR3: TGTGCCAGCAGTCAACAAGAAGGGGATACGCAGTATTAT.

Concerning this clonotype itself: One end of the junction does not line up with germline, which may come from a read error. The chain is built from TRBV4-3 and TRBJ2-1; D remains unclear. CDR1 and CDR2 (germline): LGHNA, YSLEER. This CDR3 is built from 16 residues. This CDR3 is CASIQDRVDTYNEQFF. CDR3 in DNA: TGCGCCAGTATCCAAGATAGAGTAGACACCTACAATGAGCAGTTCTTT.

The chain links TRBV28 to TRBJ1-5; weak D call: TRBD1 (5 bases). Germline V gene data show CDR1 as MDHEN and CDR2 as SYDVKM. V was pared by 6 bases and J by 6 bases, with 15 bases between. CDR3 size: 14 residues. CDR3 residues: CASRLTGSSQPQHF. CDR3 sequence (DNA): TGTGCCAGCAGGCTCACAGGCTCGAGTCAGCCCCAGCATTTT.